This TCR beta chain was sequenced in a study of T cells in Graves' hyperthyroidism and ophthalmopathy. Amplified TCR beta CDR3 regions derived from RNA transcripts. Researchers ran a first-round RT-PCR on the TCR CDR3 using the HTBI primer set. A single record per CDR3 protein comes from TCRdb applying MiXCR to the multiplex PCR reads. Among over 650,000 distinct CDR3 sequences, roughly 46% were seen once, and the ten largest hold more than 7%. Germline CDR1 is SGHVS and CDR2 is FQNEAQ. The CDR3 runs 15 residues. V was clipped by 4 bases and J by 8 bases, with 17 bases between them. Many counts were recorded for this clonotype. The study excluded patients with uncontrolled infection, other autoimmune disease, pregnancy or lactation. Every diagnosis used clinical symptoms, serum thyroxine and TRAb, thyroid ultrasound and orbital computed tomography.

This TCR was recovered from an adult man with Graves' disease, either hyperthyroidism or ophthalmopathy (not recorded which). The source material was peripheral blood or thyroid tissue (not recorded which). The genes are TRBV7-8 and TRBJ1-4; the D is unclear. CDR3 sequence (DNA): TGTGCCAGCAGCTCCGGGCCGAGAGGAAACGAAAAACTGTTTTTT. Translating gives CASSSGPRGNEKLFF.